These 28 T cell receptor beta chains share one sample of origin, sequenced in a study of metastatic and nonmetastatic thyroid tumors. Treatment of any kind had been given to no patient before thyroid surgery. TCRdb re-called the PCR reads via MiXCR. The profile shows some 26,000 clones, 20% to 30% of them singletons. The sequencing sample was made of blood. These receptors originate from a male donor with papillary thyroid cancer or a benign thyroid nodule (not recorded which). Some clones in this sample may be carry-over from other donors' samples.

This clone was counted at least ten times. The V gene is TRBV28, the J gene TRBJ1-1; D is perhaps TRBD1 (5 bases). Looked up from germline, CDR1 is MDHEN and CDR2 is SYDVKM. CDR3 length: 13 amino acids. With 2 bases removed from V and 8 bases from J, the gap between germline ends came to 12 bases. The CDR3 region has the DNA TGTGCCAGCAGTTTAGTCCACAGGCTGGAAGCTTTCTTT. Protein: CASSLVHRLEAFF.

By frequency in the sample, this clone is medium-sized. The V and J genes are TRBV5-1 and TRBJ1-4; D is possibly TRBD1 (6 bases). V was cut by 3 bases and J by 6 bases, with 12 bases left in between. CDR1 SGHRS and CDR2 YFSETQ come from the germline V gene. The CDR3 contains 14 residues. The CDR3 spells CASSSQGVDEKLFF. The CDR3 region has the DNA TGCGCCAGCAGCTCACAGGGAGTTGATGAAAAACTGTTTTTT.

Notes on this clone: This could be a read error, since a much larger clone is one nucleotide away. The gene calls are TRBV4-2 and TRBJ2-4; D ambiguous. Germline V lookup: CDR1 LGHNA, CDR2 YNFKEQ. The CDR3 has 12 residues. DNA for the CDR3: TGTGCCAGCAGATTAGAAGGGTCACCACAGCACTTC. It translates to CASRLEGSPQHF.

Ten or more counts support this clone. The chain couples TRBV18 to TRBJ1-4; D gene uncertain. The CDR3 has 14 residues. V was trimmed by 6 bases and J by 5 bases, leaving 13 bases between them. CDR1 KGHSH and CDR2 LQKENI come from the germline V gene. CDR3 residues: CASSPPAPNEKLFF. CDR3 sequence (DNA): TGTGCCAGCTCGCCCCCGGCTCCGAATGAAAAACTGTTTTTT.

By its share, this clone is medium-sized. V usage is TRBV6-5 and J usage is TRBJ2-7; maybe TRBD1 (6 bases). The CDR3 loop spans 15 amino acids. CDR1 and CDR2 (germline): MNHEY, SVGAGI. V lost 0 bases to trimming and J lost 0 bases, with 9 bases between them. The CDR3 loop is CASSYSRGSSYEQYF. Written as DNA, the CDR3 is TGTGCCAGCAGTTACTCCAGGGGAAGCTCCTACGAGCAGTACTTC.

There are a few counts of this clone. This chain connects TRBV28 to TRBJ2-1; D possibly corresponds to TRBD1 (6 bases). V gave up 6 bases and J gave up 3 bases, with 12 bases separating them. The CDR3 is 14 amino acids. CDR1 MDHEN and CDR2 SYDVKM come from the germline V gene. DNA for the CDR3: TGTGCCAGCAGGATTGGGGACAACTACAATGAGCAGTTCTTC. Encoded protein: CASRIGDNYNEQFF.

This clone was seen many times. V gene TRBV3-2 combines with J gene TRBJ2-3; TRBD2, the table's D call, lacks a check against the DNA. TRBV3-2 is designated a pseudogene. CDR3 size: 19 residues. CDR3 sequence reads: CASSPGQGTSRRFTDTQYF. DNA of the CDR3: TGTGCCAGCAGCCCTGGACAAGGGACTAGCCGACGATTCACAGATACGCAGTATTTT.

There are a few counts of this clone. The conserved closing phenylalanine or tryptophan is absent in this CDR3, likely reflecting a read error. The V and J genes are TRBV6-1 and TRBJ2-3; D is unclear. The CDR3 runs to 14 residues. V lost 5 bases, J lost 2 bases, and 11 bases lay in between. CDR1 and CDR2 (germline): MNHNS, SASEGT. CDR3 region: CASSMSPATDTQYS. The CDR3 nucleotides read TGTGCCAGCAGTATGAGTCCAGCCACAGATACGCAGTATTCT.

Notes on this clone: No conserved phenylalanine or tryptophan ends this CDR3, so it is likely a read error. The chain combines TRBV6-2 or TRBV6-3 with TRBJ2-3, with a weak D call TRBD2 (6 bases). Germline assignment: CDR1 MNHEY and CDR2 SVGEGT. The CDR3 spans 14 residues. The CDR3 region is CPSSFGGPTDKQYL. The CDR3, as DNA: TGTCCCAGCAGTTTCGGAGGGCCCACAGATAAGCAGTATTTA.

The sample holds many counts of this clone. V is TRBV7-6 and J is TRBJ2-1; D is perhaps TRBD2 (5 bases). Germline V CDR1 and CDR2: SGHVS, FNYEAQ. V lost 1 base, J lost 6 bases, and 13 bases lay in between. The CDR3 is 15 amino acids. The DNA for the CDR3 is TGTGCCAGCAGCTTAGGCAGGCATGAGGGCAATGAGCAGTTCTTC. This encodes CASSLGRHEGNEQFF.

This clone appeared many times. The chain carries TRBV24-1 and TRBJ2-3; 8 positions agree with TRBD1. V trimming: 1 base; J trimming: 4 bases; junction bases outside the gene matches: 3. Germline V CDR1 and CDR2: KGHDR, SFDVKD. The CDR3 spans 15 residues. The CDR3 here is CATSDFGQGADTQYF. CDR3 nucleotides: TGTGCCACCAGTGATTTTGGACAGGGCGCAGATACGCAGTATTTT.

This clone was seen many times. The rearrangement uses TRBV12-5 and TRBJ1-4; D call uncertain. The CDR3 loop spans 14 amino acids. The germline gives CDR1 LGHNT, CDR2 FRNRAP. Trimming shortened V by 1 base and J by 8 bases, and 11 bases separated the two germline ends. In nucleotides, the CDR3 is TGTGCTAGTGGTTTGGGGGGAGATTTCGAAAAACTGTTTTTT. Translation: CASGLGGDFEKLFF.

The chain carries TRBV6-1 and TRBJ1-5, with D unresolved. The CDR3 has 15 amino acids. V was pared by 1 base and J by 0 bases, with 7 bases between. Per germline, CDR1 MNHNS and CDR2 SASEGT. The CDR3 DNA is TGTGCCAGCAGTGAAGAGGCGGGTAGCAATCAGCCCCAGCATTTT. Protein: CASSEEAGSNQPQHF.

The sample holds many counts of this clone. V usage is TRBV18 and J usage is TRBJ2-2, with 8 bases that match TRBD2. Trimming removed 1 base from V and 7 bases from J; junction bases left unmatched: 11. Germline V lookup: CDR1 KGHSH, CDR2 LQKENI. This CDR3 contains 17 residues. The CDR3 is CASSPRNGRASGGELFF. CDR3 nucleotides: TGTGCCAGCTCACCACGGAACGGGAGGGCCTCCGGCGGGGAGCTGTTTTTT.

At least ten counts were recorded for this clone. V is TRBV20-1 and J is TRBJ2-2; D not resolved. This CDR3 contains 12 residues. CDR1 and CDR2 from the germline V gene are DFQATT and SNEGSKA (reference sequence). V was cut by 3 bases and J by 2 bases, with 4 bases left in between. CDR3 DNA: TGCAGTGCTAGGGTAAACACCGGGGAGCTGTTTTTT. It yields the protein CSARVNTGELFF.

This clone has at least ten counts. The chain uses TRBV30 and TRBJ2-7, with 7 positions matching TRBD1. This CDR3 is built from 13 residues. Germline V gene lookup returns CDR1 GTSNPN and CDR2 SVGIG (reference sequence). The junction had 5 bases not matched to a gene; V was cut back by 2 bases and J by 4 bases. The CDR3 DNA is TGTGCCTGGAGTACAGGGGTCGCATACGAGCAGTACTTC. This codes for CAWSTGVAYEQYF.

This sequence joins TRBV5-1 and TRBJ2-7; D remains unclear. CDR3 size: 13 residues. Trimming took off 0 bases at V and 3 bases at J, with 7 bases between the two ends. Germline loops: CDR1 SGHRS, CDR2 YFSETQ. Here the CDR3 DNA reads TGCGCCAGCAGCTTGGATACATTCTACGAGCAGTACTTC. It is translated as CASSLDTFYEQYF.

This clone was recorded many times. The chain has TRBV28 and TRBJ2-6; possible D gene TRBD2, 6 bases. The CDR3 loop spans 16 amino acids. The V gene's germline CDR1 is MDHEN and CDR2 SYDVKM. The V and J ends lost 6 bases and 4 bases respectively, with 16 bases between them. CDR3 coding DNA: TGTGCCAGCAGAGGGACGGGACTTATGGGGGCCAACGTCCTGACTTTC. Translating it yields CASRGTGLMGANVLTF. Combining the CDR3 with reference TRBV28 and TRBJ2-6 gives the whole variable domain DVKVTQSSRYLVKRTGEKVFLECVQDMDHENMFWYRQDPGLGLRLIYFSYDVKMKEKGDIPEGYSVSREKKERFSLILESASTNQTSMYLCASRGTGLMGANVLTFGAGSRLTVL.

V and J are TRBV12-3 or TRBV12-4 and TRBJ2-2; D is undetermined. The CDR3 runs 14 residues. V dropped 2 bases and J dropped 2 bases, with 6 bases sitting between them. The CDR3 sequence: CASSLWRNTGELFF. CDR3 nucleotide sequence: TGTGCCAGCAGTTTATGGCGCAACACCGGGGAGCTGTTTTTT.

The CDR3 region has the DNA TGTGCCAGCAGCCCGTCGGGGATGTCCGAGCAGTACTTC. It codes for CASSPSGMSEQYF. The chain employs TRBV6-1 and TRBJ2-7; D is perhaps TRBD2 (5 bases). Looked up from germline, CDR1 is MNHNS and CDR2 is SASEGT. V dropped 6 bases and J dropped 6 bases, with 15 bases sitting between them. The length of the CDR3 is 13 residues.

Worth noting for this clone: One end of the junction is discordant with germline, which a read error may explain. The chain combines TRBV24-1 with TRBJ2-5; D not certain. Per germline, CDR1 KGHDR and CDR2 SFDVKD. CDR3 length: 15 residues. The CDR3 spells CATSPLGRCQETHYF. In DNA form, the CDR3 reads TGTGCCACCAGCCCGTTAGGACGGTGCCAAGAGACCCATTACTTC.

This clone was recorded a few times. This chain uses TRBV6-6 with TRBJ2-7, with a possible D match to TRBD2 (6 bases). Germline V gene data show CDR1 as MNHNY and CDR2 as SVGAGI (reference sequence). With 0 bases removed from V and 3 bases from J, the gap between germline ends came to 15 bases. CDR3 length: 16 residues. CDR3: CASSYSMVGGVYEQYF. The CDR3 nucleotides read TGTGCCAGCAGTTACTCGATGGTCGGGGGTGTCTACGAGCAGTACTTC.

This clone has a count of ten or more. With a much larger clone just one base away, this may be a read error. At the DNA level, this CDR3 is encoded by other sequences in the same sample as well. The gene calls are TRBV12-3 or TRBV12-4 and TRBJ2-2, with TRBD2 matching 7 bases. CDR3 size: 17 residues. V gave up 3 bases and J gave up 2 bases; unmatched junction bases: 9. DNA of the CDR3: TGTGCCAGCAGTTTTTTACCTAGCGGATACAACACCGGGGAGCTGTTTTTT. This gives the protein CASSFLPSGYNTGELFF.

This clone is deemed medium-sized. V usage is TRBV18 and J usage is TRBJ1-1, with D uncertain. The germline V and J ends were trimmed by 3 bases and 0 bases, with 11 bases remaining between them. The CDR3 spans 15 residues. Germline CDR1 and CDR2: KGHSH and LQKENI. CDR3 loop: CASSPLETMNTEAFF. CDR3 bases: TGTGCCAGCTCACCCCTCGAGACCATGAACACTGAAGCTTTCTTT.

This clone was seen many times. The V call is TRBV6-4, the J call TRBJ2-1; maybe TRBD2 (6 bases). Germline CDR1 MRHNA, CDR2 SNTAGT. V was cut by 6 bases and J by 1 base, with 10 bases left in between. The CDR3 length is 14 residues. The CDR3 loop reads CASRRDSSYNEQFF. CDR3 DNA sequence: TGTGCCAGCAGACGGGACTCTTCCTACAATGAGCAGTTCTTC.

The CDR3 is CASSGGRDSYNEQFF. The CDR3 DNA follows: TGTGCCAGCAGCGGGGGGAGAGACTCCTACAATGAGCAGTTCTTC. This chain uses TRBV11-2 with TRBJ2-1, with D possibly matching TRBD2 (6 bases). The CDR3 covers 15 residues. Germline loops: CDR1 SGHAT, CDR2 FQNNGV. V lost 5 bases and J lost 0, with 11 bases in between.

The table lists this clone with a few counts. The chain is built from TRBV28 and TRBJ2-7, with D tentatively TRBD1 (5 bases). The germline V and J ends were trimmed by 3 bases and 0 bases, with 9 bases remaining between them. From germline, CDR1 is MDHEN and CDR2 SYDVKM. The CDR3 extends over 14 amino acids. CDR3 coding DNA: TGTGCCAGCAGTTTCTCGACAGCCTCCTACGAGCAGTACTTC. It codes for CASSFSTASYEQYF.

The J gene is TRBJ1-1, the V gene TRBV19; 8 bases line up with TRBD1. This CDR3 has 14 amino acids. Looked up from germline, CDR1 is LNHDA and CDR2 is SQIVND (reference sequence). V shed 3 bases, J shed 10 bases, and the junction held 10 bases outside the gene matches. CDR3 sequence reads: CASSIGQGAAGAFF. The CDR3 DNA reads TGTGCCAGTAGTATCGGTCAGGGGGCGGCTGGAGCTTTCTTT.